This TCR beta chain originates from a study of patients and donors after allogeneic stem cell transplantation. The CDR3 has 14 residues. The V gene lost 3 bases and the J gene lost 6 bases, with 15 bases spanning the gap. Per germline, CDR1 LNHDA and CDR2 SQIVND (reference sequence). TCRdb ran MiXCR on the RT-PCR reads and lists one entry per CDR3 protein. The sample includes about 10,000 distinct CDR3 sequences, approximately 5.9% of them seen just once. The specimen sequenced was blood, either unsorted or a sorted T cell fraction (not recorded which). The TCR sequence derives from a human donor who was either an allogeneic HSCT recipient or a stem cell or donor lymphocyte infusion donor (not recorded which). It is not recorded whose cells these are; they may come from a transplant donor. This chain uses TRBV19 with TRBJ2-7; D may match TRBD1 or TRBD2 (5 bases each). CDR3 coding DNA: TGTGCCAGTAGTATTTACGGGACGGGGCCCGAGCAGTACTTC. Protein product: CASSIYGTGPEQYF.